The entry that follows covers one TCR beta chain sequence. In the source study's methods: ImmunoSEQ gave junction-only sequences without quality scores, so filtering differed. Clones were read by immunoSEQ multiplex PCR, and TCRdb kept only the in-frame ones, dropping some. V and J calls and clone size are copied from that table; D and trimming were computed from the DNA. The profile shows millions of clones, over 85% of them singletons. This sample was included in a study of shared clonotypes between healthy human individuals. There are 16 residues in the CDR3. V lost 4 bases to trimming and J lost 7 bases; unmatched junction nucleotides: 10. Germline V gene data show CDR1 as LNHDA and CDR2 as SQIVND (reference sequence).

The genes are TRBV19 and TRBJ1-1; 12 bases are shared with TRBD1. This receptor was identified in a man aged 18 to 30 in good health. Sequenced input: naive CD4+ T cells sorted from blood. Subset reported: CD45RA+ positively selected. The DNA of the CDR3 is TGTGCCAGTAGTACCCTCCGGGACAGGGGGCAAAATGAAGCTTTCTTT. It specifies CASSTLRDRGQNEAFF.